The 32 T cell receptor beta chains presented below share a single source sample, sequenced in a study of blood T cells in healthy people across ages. Together with a sample-barcoded 5' primer, a J-beta primer mix was included in a second PCR lasting roughly 6 to 12 cycles. TCRdb used MiXCR to reprocess the 5' RACE reads, holding one entry per CDR3 protein. The profile covers 1,500,000 or so distinct CDR3 sequences, with roughly 64% appearing a single time and approximately 7% taken by the ten largest. Sequencing was carried out using blood. The receptors stem from a man younger than 35 in good health.

The V and J genes are TRBV7-2 and TRBJ2-1; weak D call: TRBD2 (6 bases). Germline loops: CDR1 SGHTA, CDR2 FQGNSA. This CDR3 spans 14 amino acids. Deletions cut 5 bases from V and 8 bases from J, with 16 bases between. CDR3 sequence: CASSPAGGPHEQFF. In nucleotides, the CDR3 is TGTGCCAGCAGCCCGGCCGGAGGGCCCCATGAGCAGTTCTTC. Full variable domain (remainder filled in from reference TRBV7-2 and TRBJ2-1): GAGVSQSPSNKVTEKGKDVELRCDPISGHTALYWYRQSLGQGLEFLIYFQGNSAPDKSGLPSDRFSAERTGGSVSTLTIQRTQQEDSAVYLCASSPAGGPHEQFFGPGTRLTVL.

The rearrangement uses TRBV4-1 and TRBJ2-6; no clear D. The CDR3 loop spans 16 amino acids. Germline CDR1 and CDR2: MGHRA and YSYEKL. V lost 3 bases and J lost 2, with 11 bases in between. CDR3 in amino acids: CASSHQQITGANVLTF. DNA of the CDR3: TGCGCCAGCAGCCATCAACAGATTACTGGGGCCAACGTCCTGACTTTC.

The rearrangement uses TRBV15 and TRBJ2-5; D call uncertain. The CDR3 covers 13 residues. V gave up 7 bases and J gave up 0 bases, with 9 bases separating them. Germline V gene lookup returns CDR1 LNHNV and CDR2 YYDKDF (reference sequence). The CDR3 is CATTQLYQETQYF. The CDR3 nucleotides read TGTGCCACCACACAGTTGTACCAAGAGACCCAGTACTTC.

V gene TRBV29-1 combines with J gene TRBJ2-4, with TRBD1 matching 7 bases. Germline lookup yields CDR1 SQVTM and CDR2 ANQGSEA. After removal of 1 base from V and 13 bases from J, the junction contained 22 bases not matched to a gene. This CDR3 spans 17 amino acids. CDR3 sequence reads: CSVEGGEGGSVGREQYF. The CDR3 nucleotides are TGCAGCGTTGAAGGCGGTGAAGGGGGCTCAGTAGGTAGGGAGCAGTACTTC.

This clonotype was seen a few times. This chain joins TRBV7-2 and TRBJ2-7; a weak D match, TRBD2 (6 bases). Germline CDR1 SGHTA, CDR2 FQGNSA. The V gene lost 1 base and the J gene lost 2 bases, with 24 bases spanning the gap. The CDR3 has 19 residues. CDR3 nucleotide sequence: TGTGCCAGCAGCTTAGATTCTGGCGGGGCTTCCATTATTGCCTACGAGCAGTACTTC. This sequence encodes CASSLDSGGASIIAYEQYF. The full variable domain, its missing parts supplied by reference TRBV7-2 and TRBJ2-7, is GAGVSQSPSNKVTEKGKDVELRCDPISGHTALYWYRQSLGQGLEFLIYFQGNSAPDKSGLPSDRFSAERTGGSVSTLTIQRTQQEDSAVYLCASSLDSGGASIIAYEQYFGPGTRLTVT.

The chain carries TRBV20-1 and TRBJ2-4, with no clear D. The J call is uncertain, as TRBJ2-7 better fits the DNA end. The germline V gene encodes CDR1 DFQATT and CDR2 SNEGSKA (reference sequence). The CDR3 covers 13 residues. The CDR3 protein is CSARGTKAYEQYF. In DNA form, the CDR3 reads TGCAGTGCTAGAGGCACCAAGGCCTACGAGCAGTACTTC.

The chain joins TRBV6-5 to TRBJ1-6; 8 bases align to TRBD1. After removal of 2 bases from V and 10 bases from J, the junction contained 7 bases not matched to a gene. This CDR3 has 15 amino acids. CDR1 MNHEY and CDR2 SVGAGI come from the germline V gene. CDR3 in DNA: TGTGCCAGCAGTTACGCGGACAGGGTGTGGTCACCCCTCCACTTT. It is translated as CASSYADRVWSPLHF.

This clonotype has only a few counts. The genes are TRBV11-2 and TRBJ1-6, with 7 bases matching TRBD1. Germline V gene sequence: CDR1 SGHAT, CDR2 FQNNGV. CDR3 size: 12 residues. V dropped 8 bases and J dropped 5; count of bases not matched to a gene: 0. DNA of the CDR3: TGTGCCAGCGGGACAGATAATTCACCCCTCCACTTT. This sequence encodes CASGTDNSPLHF.

The chain links TRBV4-3 to TRBJ2-3; D not resolved. The germline V and J ends were trimmed by 1 base and 5 bases, with 7 bases remaining between them. Germline CDR1 and CDR2: LGHNA and YSLEER. The CDR3 consists of 13 residues. CDR3 sequence reads: CASSQGERDTQYF. In DNA form, the CDR3 reads TGCGCCAGCAGCCAAGGGGAAAGAGATACGCAGTATTTT.

V and J are TRBV25-1 and TRBJ1-2; TRBD1 aligns across 7 bases. The CDR3 extends over 14 amino acids. From germline, CDR1 is MGHDK and CDR2 SYGVNS. The V and J ends lost 6 bases and 4 bases, in that order; junction bases with no gene match: 8. CDR3: CASRSSGTVYGYTF. CDR3 nucleotide sequence: TGTGCCAGCAGGTCATCCGGGACAGTCTATGGCTACACCTTC.

This chain joins TRBV15 and TRBJ2-4, with TRBD1 identical over 8 bases. The J call may be incorrect, as the DNA end agrees better with TRBJ2-7. Germline V lookup: CDR1 LNHNV, CDR2 YYDKDF (reference sequence). The CDR3 runs to 15 residues. The CDR3 loop is CATSRGTGISYEQYF. The CDR3, as DNA: TGTGCCACCAGCCGTGGGACAGGAATTTCCTACGAGCAGTACTTC.

The chain joins TRBV20-1 to TRBJ2-7; TRBD1 agrees at 9 bases. The tail of the sequence fits TRBJ2-1 better, so the J call may be wrong. The CDR3 consists of 15 residues. Germline CDR1 DFQATT, CDR2 SNEGSKA (reference sequence). The CDR3 coding sequence is TGCAGTGCTAGTGGGCCGGGACAGGGACACGTTGAGCAGTTCTTC. Protein: CSASGPGQGHVEQFF.

The sample holds a few counts of this clonotype. The V call is TRBV29-1, the J call TRBJ1-2; tentatively, D is TRBD1 (5 bases). The CDR3 spans 11 residues. Germline values: CDR1 SQVTM, CDR2 ANQGSEA. With 3 bases removed from V and 6 bases from J, the gap between germline ends came to 8 bases. The CDR3 DNA reads TGCAGCGTTGAGAAGGGGAATGGCTACACCTTC. It translates to CSVEKGNGYTF.

The gene calls are TRBV29-1 and TRBJ2-1; no definite D call. The CDR3 totals 13 residues. V was pared by 8 bases and J by 9 bases, with 20 bases between. Germline lookup yields CDR1 SQVTM and CDR2 ANQGSEA. CDR3 sequence: CSPQVDAFGEQFF. The CDR3 region has the DNA TGCAGCCCGCAAGTGGATGCTTTTGGTGAGCAGTTCTTC.

V usage is TRBV6-1 and J usage is TRBJ1-1; 9 bases are shared with TRBD1. Germline-derived CDR1 and CDR2 are MNHNS and SASEGT. The CDR3 covers 16 residues. Unmatched junction bases numbered 16, after V lost 7 bases and J lost 7 bases. The DNA for the CDR3 is TGTGCCAGCACCAAAGGACAGGGGAGTCGAGTCAATGAAGCTTTCTTT. This codes for CASTKGQGSRVNEAFF.

This chain connects TRBV13 to TRBJ2-3, with 10 bases identical to TRBD2. Germline V gene sequence: CDR1 PRHDT, CDR2 FYEKMQ (reference sequence). The CDR3 sequence is 16 residues long. The ends lost 5 bases at V and 3 bases at J; junction bases unmatched: 8. The CDR3 loop is CASSEGLAGETDTQYF. The CDR3, as DNA: TGTGCCAGCAGCGAAGGTCTAGCGGGAGAAACAGATACGCAGTATTTT.

The sample holds a few counts of this clonotype. This rearrangement joins TRBV11-2 to TRBJ1-1, with 7 positions matching TRBD1. The V and J ends lost 5 bases and 5 bases, in that order; junction bases with no gene match: 17. CDR3 length: 17 residues. CDR1 and CDR2 from the germline V gene are SGHAT and FQNNGV. The CDR3 here is CASSHLIKQGMSTEAFF. Written as DNA, the CDR3 is TGTGCCAGCAGCCATTTGATAAAACAGGGGATGTCGACTGAAGCTTTCTTT.

The CDR3 DNA reads as TGTGCCAGCAGACCACACATCGTAGGGAGCGGGAACGAGCAGTACTTC. Protein: CASRPHIVGSGNEQYF. The chain recombines TRBV27 with TRBJ2-7; 7 bases fit TRBD2. V dropped 6 bases and J dropped 5; count of bases not matched to a gene: 16. There are 16 residues in the CDR3. CDR1 and CDR2 (germline): MNHEY, SMNVEV (reference sequence).

This clonotype was counted a single time. V gene TRBV7-6 combines with J gene TRBJ2-5, with 9 bases lining up with TRBD2. CDR3 length equals 15 residues. Germline CDR1 and CDR2: SGHVS and FNYEAQ. V shed 8 bases, J shed 4 bases, and the junction held 11 bases outside the gene matches. CDR3 sequence: CASLSAGGPLETQYF. Here the CDR3 DNA reads TGTGCCAGCCTATCTGCGGGAGGGCCTTTAGAGACCCAGTACTTC. The whole variable domain, filled in from reference TRBV7-6 and TRBJ2-5, reads GAGVSQSPRYKVTKRGQDVALRCDPISGHVSLYWYRQALGQGPEFLTYFNYEAQQDKSGLPNDRFSAERPEGSISTLTIQRTEQRDSAMYRCASLSAGGPLETQYFGPGTRLLVL.

The sample holds a few counts of this clonotype. The rearrangement uses TRBV29-1 and TRBJ1-4; D is undetermined. CDR3 length: 13 amino acids. With 3 bases removed from V and 6 bases from J, the gap between germline ends came to 11 bases. Germline V gene sequence: CDR1 SQVTM, CDR2 ANQGSEA. This CDR3 is CSVDGQGDEKLFF. Written as DNA, the CDR3 is TGCAGCGTTGACGGTCAAGGTGATGAAAAACTGTTTTTT.

This clonotype occurred many times. V gene TRBV20-1 combines with J gene TRBJ2-6; maybe TRBD2 (5 bases). The CDR3 has 15 residues. Germline-derived CDR1 and CDR2 are DFQATT and SNEGSKA (reference sequence). The V gene lost 8 bases and the J gene lost 0 bases, with 14 bases spanning the gap. CDR3 coding DNA: TGCAGTTCACTAGAGAGGTCCTCTGGGGCCAACGTCCTGACTTTC. Its protein is CSSLERSSGANVLTF.

This chain joins TRBV11-2 and TRBJ2-7; 8 bases match TRBD1. Losses at the gene ends were 1 base for V and 2 bases for J; bases not matched to a gene: 10. CDR3 length: 17 residues. Germline values: CDR1 SGHAT, CDR2 FQNNGV. The CDR3 loop is CASSLVVRDRTPYEQYF. The CDR3 nucleotides read TGTGCCAGCAGCTTAGTAGTCCGGGACAGGACTCCCTACGAGCAGTACTTC.

This clonotype showed up just a few times. The chain links TRBV7-2 to TRBJ2-3, with 8 bases aligning to TRBD2. The junction had 1 base not matched to a gene; V was cut back by 1 base and J by 1 base. The CDR3 covers 15 residues. Germline assignment: CDR1 SGHTA and CDR2 FQGNSA. The CDR3 coding sequence is TGTGCCAGCAGCTTAGATAGCGGGGGCACAGATACGCAGTATTTT. Its protein product is CASSLDSGGTDTQYF.

This clonotype appeared a few times. This chain joins TRBV7-6 and TRBJ2-5; tentatively, D is TRBD1 or TRBD2 (6 bases each). The J call is in doubt because the DNA end fits TRBJ2-7 better. Germline assignment: CDR1 SGHVS and CDR2 FNYEAQ. The CDR3 contains 12 residues. The CDR3 sequence is CASSLRGPEQYF. CDR3 bases: TGTGCCAGCAGCTTACGGGGGCCCGAGCAGTACTTC.

The V and J genes are TRBV7-8 and TRBJ1-2; D gene ambiguous. CDR1 is SGHVS, CDR2 FQNEAQ, per germline. With 1 base removed from V and 6 bases from J, the gap between germline ends came to 9 bases. The CDR3 totals 13 residues. The DNA of the CDR3 is TGTGCCAGCAGCTTAGTAGGAGGAAATGGCTACACCTTC. Translated, it gives CASSLVGGNGYTF.

V usage is TRBV20-1 and J usage is TRBJ2-3; no clear D. Deletions cut 0 bases from V and 3 bases from J, with 13 bases between. The CDR3 spans 15 residues. Germline assignment: CDR1 DFQATT and CDR2 SNEGSKA (reference sequence). CDR3 loop: CSAREGAAGTDTQYF. CDR3 coding DNA: TGCAGTGCTAGAGAAGGAGCTGCTGGGACAGATACGCAGTATTTT.

This clonotype was picked up one time. The gene calls are TRBV10-3 and TRBJ1-1, with D possibly being TRBD1 (5 bases). Germline V CDR1 and CDR2: ENHRY, SYGVKD. The CDR3 loop spans 12 amino acids. Trimming stripped 4 bases from V and 5 bases from J, with 8 bases between. In DNA, the CDR3 is TGTGCCATCAGTGTGGGGGATACTGAAGCTTTCTTT. Residues: CAISVGDTEAFF.

The chain has TRBV7-2 and TRBJ2-1; 8 bases match TRBD2. CDR3 length: 14 amino acids. With V trimmed by 2 bases and J by 9 bases, 6 bases remained unmatched. CDR1 and CDR2 (germline): SGHTA, FQGNSA. Written as DNA, the CDR3 is TGTGCCAGCAGCTTAAACGGGGGGGCCATTGAGCAGTTCTTC. Translation: CASSLNGGAIEQFF.

This chain connects TRBV18 to TRBJ2-5, with 8 bases fitting TRBD2. The CDR3 covers 16 residues. The V segment lost 5 bases and the J segment 8 bases; nucleotides outside the gene matches: 16. CDR1 and CDR2 from the germline V gene are KGHSH and LQKENI. The DNA of the CDR3 is TGTGCCAGCTCAACGACACGACAGGCGGGAGGAGATACCCAGTACTTC. Translating it yields CASSTTRQAGGDTQYF.

The V and J genes are TRBV7-2 and TRBJ1-5, with D unresolved. V was shortened by 5 bases and J by 4 bases, with 6 bases between the two germline ends. CDR3 length: 12 residues. Germline V gene data show CDR1 as SGHTA and CDR2 as FQGNSA. CDR3 DNA: TGTGCCAGCAGCGACACAAATCAGCCCCAGCATTTT. It is translated as CASSDTNQPQHF. Variable domain in full (rest from reference TRBV7-2 and TRBJ1-5): GAGVSQSPSNKVTEKGKDVELRCDPISGHTALYWYRQSLGQGLEFLIYFQGNSAPDKSGLPSDRFSAERTGGSVSTLTIQRTQQEDSAVYLCASSDTNQPQHFGDGTRLSIL.

The rearrangement joins TRBV20-1 to TRBJ2-3; D remains ambiguous. V was cut by 3 bases and J by 6 bases, with 4 bases left in between. Germline loops: CDR1 DFQATT, CDR2 SNEGSKA (reference sequence). The CDR3 contains 10 residues. The CDR3 protein is CSARWDTQYF. In DNA form, the CDR3 reads TGCAGTGCTAGGTGGGATACGCAGTATTTT.

The chain has TRBV4-3 and TRBJ2-7; D may match TRBD1 or TRBD2 (5 bases each). The CDR3 is 16 residues long. Trimming took 2 bases from V and 2 from J, leaving 16 bases between them. Germline V lookup: CDR1 LGHNA, CDR2 YSLEER. In nucleotides, the CDR3 is TGCGCCAGCAGCCAAATGAGGGAACTAGGGGCCTACGAGCAGTACTTC. Residues: CASSQMRELGAYEQYF.